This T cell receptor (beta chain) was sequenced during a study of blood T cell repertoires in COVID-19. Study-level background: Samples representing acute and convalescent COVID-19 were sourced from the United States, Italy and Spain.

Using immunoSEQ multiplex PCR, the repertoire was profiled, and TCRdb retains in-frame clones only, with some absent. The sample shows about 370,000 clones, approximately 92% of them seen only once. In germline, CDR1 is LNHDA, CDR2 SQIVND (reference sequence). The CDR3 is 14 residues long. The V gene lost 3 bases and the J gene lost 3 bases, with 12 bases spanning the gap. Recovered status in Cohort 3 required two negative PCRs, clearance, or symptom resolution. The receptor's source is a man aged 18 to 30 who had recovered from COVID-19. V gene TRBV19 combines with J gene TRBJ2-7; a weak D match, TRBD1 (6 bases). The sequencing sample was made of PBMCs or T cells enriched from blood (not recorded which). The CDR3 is CASSISQGVYEQYF. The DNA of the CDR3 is TGTGCCAGTAGTATCTCACAGGGAGTCTACGAGCAGTACTTC. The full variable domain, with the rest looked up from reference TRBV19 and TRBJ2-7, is DGGITQSPKYLFRKEGQNVTLSCEQNLNHDAMYWYRQDPGQGLRLIYYSQIVNDFQKGDIAEGYSVSREKKESFPLTVTSAQKNPTAFYLCASSISQGVYEQYFGPGTRLTVT.